Shown below are 4 T cell receptor beta chains from a single sample sequenced in a study of cytomegalovirus exposure and HLA in healthy donors. Primers: 60 Vbeta forward and 13 Jbeta reverse. The assay was immunoSEQ multiplex PCR, and TCRdb's table has in-frame clones only and misses some. The table records around 130,000 clones, 70% to 85% of them present only once. The source material was PBMCs. Receptors were obtained from a man aged 35-49 years in good health and CMV-seronegative.

The chain has TRBV5-5 and TRBJ2-2; TRBD1 agrees at 7 bases. CDR1 and CDR2 from the germline V gene are SGHKS and YYEKEE (reference sequence). J was trimmed by 0 bases and V by 3 bases; bases with no gene match: 2. The CDR3 consists of 15 residues. The CDR3 region is CASSWGTANTGELFF. The CDR3 region has the DNA TGTGCCAGCAGCTGGGGGACAGCGAACACCGGGGAGCTGTTTTTT.

The chain employs TRBV10-3 and TRBJ2-7, with TRBD2 identical over 7 bases. V dropped 4 bases and J dropped 2; count of bases not matched to a gene: 8. The germline V gene encodes CDR1 ENHRY and CDR2 SYGVKD. The CDR3 length is 15 residues. In DNA, the CDR3 is TGTGCCATCAGTGTATCCCCGAGCGGGACCTACGAGCAGTACTTC. Translation: CAISVSPSGTYEQYF.

The chain carries TRBV27 and TRBJ2-7; TRBD1 agrees at 8 bases. The ends lost 4 bases at V and 6 bases at J; junction bases unmatched: 8. CDR1 and CDR2 from the germline V gene are MNHEY and SMNVEV (reference sequence). The CDR3 is made up of 14 amino acids. CDR3: CASSSDRVRGEQYF. The CDR3 DNA reads as TGTGCCAGCAGTTCGGACAGGGTACGGGGCGAGCAGTACTTC.

The chain carries TRBV6-6 and TRBJ2-7, with 10 bases aligning to TRBD2. The V and J ends lost 7 bases and 6 bases, in that order; junction bases with no gene match: 15. Germline loops: CDR1 MNHNY, CDR2 SVGAGI (reference sequence). The CDR3 contains 16 residues. CDR3 protein: CASTPQKAGGPGEQYF. The DNA for the CDR3 is TGTGCCAGCACCCCACAAAAAGCGGGAGGGCCGGGCGAGCAGTACTTC.